This T cell receptor (beta chain) was recovered during a study of T cell changes during pregnancy in multiple sclerosis. This clone was seen only once. The V and J ends lost 4 bases and 9 bases respectively, with 17 bases between them. This CDR3 has 13 residues. Germline loops: CDR1 SGHRS, CDR2 YFSETQ. Assay used: immunoSEQ multiplex PCR; TCRdb lists only in-frame clones, some missing. The data show about 80,000 clones, under 95% seen once. The rearrangement links TRBV5-1 to TRBJ2-7; the D gene is possibly TRBD2 (5 bases). The source material was peripheral blood, sampled before pregnancy. The sequence came from a female donor with multiple sclerosis, enrolled in a pregnancy study. CDR3 protein: CASSTPGVFGQYF. In DNA, the CDR3 is TGCGCCAGCAGCACCCCCGGGGTTTTCGGGCAGTACTTC.